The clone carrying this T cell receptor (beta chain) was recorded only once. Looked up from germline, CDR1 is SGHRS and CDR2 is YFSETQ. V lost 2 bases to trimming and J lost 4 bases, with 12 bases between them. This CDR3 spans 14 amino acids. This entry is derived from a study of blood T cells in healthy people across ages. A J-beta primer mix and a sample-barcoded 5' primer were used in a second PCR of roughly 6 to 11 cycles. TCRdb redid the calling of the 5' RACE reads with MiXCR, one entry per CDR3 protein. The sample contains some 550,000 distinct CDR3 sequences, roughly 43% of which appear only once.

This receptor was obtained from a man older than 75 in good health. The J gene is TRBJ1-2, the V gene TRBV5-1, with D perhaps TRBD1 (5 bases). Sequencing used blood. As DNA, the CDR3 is TGCGCCAGCAGCTTATCTGACAGTTCCTATGGCTACACCTTC. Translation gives CASSLSDSSYGYTF.